Listed below are T cell receptor beta chains from one sample, sequenced in a study of Ad26.COV2.S vaccination and SARS-CoV-2 variants. Generated by immunoSEQ multiplex PCR, the TCRdb table keeps only in-frame clones and is missing some. This table has roughly 380,000 clones, around 83% appearing once. Sequencing used peripheral blood, obtained in a trial of Ad26.COV2.S vaccine versus placebo. The receptors were sampled from a person between 18 and 65 years old who received the Ad26.COV2.S COVID-19 vaccine or a placebo. Each CDR3 is given with its conserved first and last residue. D genes are given only for firm matches. Not every row has a clone size; where given, it reads once, few, many or a size class.

>TRBV7-9|once|TRBJ2-5|TRBD2
TGTGCCAGCAGTTCAAGAATACTAGCGGGGGGTGAGACCCAGTACTTC
CASSSRILAGGETQYF
>TRBV19|many|TRBJ1-1|NA
TGTGCCAGTAGTATCAGGATGGCAGGGGCTTGGGTAACTTTCTTT
CASSIRMAGAWVTFF
>TRBV15|NA|TRBJ2-5|TRBD1
TGTGCCACCAGCAGAGGGGGACAGGGGGTTCAAGAGACCCAGTACTTC
CATSRGGQGVQETQYF
>TRBV11-3|NA|TRBJ2-2|TRBD1
TGTGCCAGCAGCGCCGGGACAGACACCGGGGAGCTGTTTTTT
CASSAGTDTGELFF
>TRBV19|NA|TRBJ2-1|NA
TGTGCCAGTAGTGCAGGACACTACAATGAGCAGTTCTTC
CASSAGHYNEQFF
>TRBV5-6|NA|TRBJ1-1|NA
TGTGCCAGCAGCTTGGGGGACATTTGGGACACTGAAGCTTTCTTT
CASSLGDIWDTEAFF
>TRBV11-3|NA|TRBJ2-5|NA
TGTGCCAGCAGAAAAACAGGGTCGGAGACCCAGTACTTC
CASRKTGSETQYF
>TRBV6-2/TRBV6-3|NA|TRBJ1-2|NA
TGTGCCAGCAGTTACTCGTCCCGAAGAAATAACTATGGCTACACCTTC
CASSYSSRRNNYGYTF
>TRBV2|NA|TRBJ2-7|NA
TGTGCCAGCGGGATACAATACGAGCAGTACTTC
CASGIQYEQYF
>TRBV2|NA|TRBJ1-1|TRBD1
TGTGCCGGGACAGGGGACGTAGATGAAGCTTTCTTT
CAGTGDVDEAFF
>TRBV28|many|TRBJ1-4|NA
TGTGCCAGCAGTGTCCTACAGGGAGGAGATGAAAAACTGTTTTTT
CASSVLQGGDEKLFF
>TRBV18|NA|TRBJ2-7|TRBD2
TGTGCCAGCTCACCCCAGACTAGCGGGAGCTCCTACGAGCAGTACTTC
CASSPQTSGSSYEQYF
>TRBV4-3|NA|TRBJ2-4|NA
TGCGCCAGCAGCCAAGTGGCCTGGACGTCGGGGGCCAAAAACATTCAGTACTTC
CASSQVAWTSGAKNIQYF
>TRBV6-1|NA|TRBJ1-4|NA
TGTGCCAGCAGTGAGCTTTTCTACTCAACAACTAATGAAAAACTGTTTTTT
CASSELFYSTTNEKLFF
>TRBV7-2|few|TRBJ2-2|NA
TGTGCCAGCAGCCCGACAGGAGCGAACACCGGGGAGCTGTTTTTT
CASSPTGANTGELFF
>TRBV7-9|NA|TRBJ2-2|NA
TGTGCCAGCAGCTCGGCCACCGGGGAGCTGTTTTTT
CASSSATGELFF
>TRBV27|NA|TRBJ1-1|TRBD1
TGTGCCAGCAGTATAACAGGGGGTAGGACTGAAGCTTTCTTT
CASSITGGRTEAFF
>TRBV7-8|NA|TRBJ1-5|NA
TGTGCCAGCAGCCCGAGGGGGACAAGCAATCAGCCCCAGCATTTT
CASSPRGTSNQPQHF
>TRBV7-7|NA|TRBJ2-1|NA
TGTGCCAGCAGCTTAGGTGGGGGGAATGAGCAGTTCTTC
CASSLGGGNEQFF
>TRBV5-1|NA|TRBJ2-5|TRBD2
TGCGCCAGCAGCGTGGGACTAGCGGGGAACTTCCAAGAGACCCAGTACTTC
CASSVGLAGNFQETQYF
>TRBV4-1|NA|TRBJ2-7|TRBD1
TGCGCCAGCAGCTATCCGGGACAGGCCTACGAGCAGTACTTC
CASSYPGQAYEQYF
>TRBV9|NA|TRBJ2-1|NA
TGTGCCAGCAGCGTAGTAGTAGGGTTCCATGAGCAGTTCTTC
CASSVVVGFHEQFF
>TRBV7-6|once|TRBJ2-3|NA
TGTGCCAGCAGCCCCCGGGAAAGGAGCACAGATACGCAGTATTTT
CASSPRERSTDTQYF
>TRBV4-1|few|TRBJ2-1|NA
TGCGCCAGCAGCCAAGGACAGGCTATCTCCTACAATGAGCAGTTCTTC
CASSQGQAISYNEQFF
>TRBV5-4|once|TRBJ2-7|NA
TGTGCCAGCAGCTTGGCCGGGAATCCAGGGTACGAGCAGTACTTC
CASSLAGNPGYEQYF
>TRBV5-4|NA|TRBJ2-3|NA
TGTGCCAGCAGAATGCGCGGGGATACAGATACGCAGTATTTT
CASRMRGDTDTQYF
>TRBV20-1|NA|TRBJ2-7|NA
TGCAGTGCTAGTCATCTGAAACAAAGTTACGAGCAGTACTTC
CSASHLKQSYEQYF
>TRBV6-2/TRBV6-3|NA|TRBJ2-3|TRBD2
TGTGCCAGCAGTTTCTTAGTTCTAGCGGGAGGAACAGATACGCAGTATTTT
CASSFLVLAGGTDTQYF
>TRBV28|NA|TRBJ2-7|NA
TGTGCCAGCACCATTTCGGGGCTCCTCTACGAGCAGTACTTC
CASTISGLLYEQYF
>TRBV7-2|NA|TRBJ2-2|TRBD1
TGTGCCAGCAGCTTCCTGGGACAGGGGGCATCCGGGGAGCTGTTTTTT
CASSFLGQGASGELFF
>TRBV19|NA|TRBJ1-3|TRBD1
TGTGCCAGTAGCTCCGACAGGGGGAAGAACACCATATATTTT
CASSSDRGKNTIYF
>TRBV10-1|NA|TRBJ2-3|TRBD1
TGCGCCAGCAGTGAATTCGAGCAGCCGGGACAGCTAACAGATACGCAGTATTTT
CASSEFEQPGQLTDTQYF
>TRBV20-1|NA|TRBJ2-1|TRBD2
TGCAGTGCTAGTTTGAGCGGGAGCTACAATGAGCAGTTCTTC
CSASLSGSYNEQFF
>TRBV7-8|NA|TRBJ2-1|NA
TGTGCCAGCAGCGCGCTGAGATACCTCAATGAGCAGTTCTTC
CASSALRYLNEQFF
>TRBV7-9|NA|TRBJ2-1|TRBD1
TGTGCCAGCAGCCCCCTTGGGACAGGGACTAATGAGCAGTTCTTC
CASSPLGTGTNEQFF
>TRBV7-2|once|TRBJ2-7|NA
TGTGCCAGCAGCTTTACAGGGTGGTCCTACGAGCAGTACTTC
CASSFTGWSYEQYF
>TRBV9|NA|TRBJ2-7|NA
TGTGCCAGCAGCGTAGGTTTGACAGGCCTAGGGGAGCAGTACTTC
CASSVGLTGLGEQYF
>TRBV5-1|NA|TRBJ2-7|TRBD1
TGCGCCAGCAGCTCCACTGGGGACAGGGTCTACTTC
CASSSTGDRVYF
>TRBV5-1|NA|TRBJ1-4|TRBD1
TGCGCCAGCAGCCCAACGACAGGGATCTCGACTAATGAAAAACTGTTTTTT
CASSPTTGISTNEKLFF
>TRBV2|NA|TRBJ2-2|NA
TGTGCCAGCAGTGACCAGGGGCCCACCGGGGAGCTGTTTTTT
CASSDQGPTGELFF
>TRBV4-1|NA|TRBJ2-2|NA
TGCGCCAGCAGCCAATCCGGGGTCGGGGAGCTGTTTTTT
CASSQSGVGELFF